The T cell receptor beta chain described here comes from a study of T cell changes during pregnancy in multiple sclerosis. Sequencing used immunoSEQ multiplex PCR; TCRdb keeps in-frame clones, though not all of them. The sample shows 30,000 to 45,000 clones, more than 90% of them seen only once. CDR1 is LNHDA, CDR2 SQIVND, per germline (reference sequence). The CDR3 extends over 18 amino acids. The junction had 8 bases not matched to a gene; V was cut back by 4 bases and J by 0 bases. The sample in question was peripheral blood, obtained before pregnancy. This sequence was found in a female donor with multiple sclerosis, enrolled in a pregnancy study. J is TRBJ1-5 and V is TRBV19; 11 bases align to TRBD1. In nucleotides, the CDR3 is TGTGCCAGTAGTACACGGGACAGGGGGTCCTATAGCAATCAGCCCCAGCATTTT. It translates to CASSTRDRGSYSNQPQHF.